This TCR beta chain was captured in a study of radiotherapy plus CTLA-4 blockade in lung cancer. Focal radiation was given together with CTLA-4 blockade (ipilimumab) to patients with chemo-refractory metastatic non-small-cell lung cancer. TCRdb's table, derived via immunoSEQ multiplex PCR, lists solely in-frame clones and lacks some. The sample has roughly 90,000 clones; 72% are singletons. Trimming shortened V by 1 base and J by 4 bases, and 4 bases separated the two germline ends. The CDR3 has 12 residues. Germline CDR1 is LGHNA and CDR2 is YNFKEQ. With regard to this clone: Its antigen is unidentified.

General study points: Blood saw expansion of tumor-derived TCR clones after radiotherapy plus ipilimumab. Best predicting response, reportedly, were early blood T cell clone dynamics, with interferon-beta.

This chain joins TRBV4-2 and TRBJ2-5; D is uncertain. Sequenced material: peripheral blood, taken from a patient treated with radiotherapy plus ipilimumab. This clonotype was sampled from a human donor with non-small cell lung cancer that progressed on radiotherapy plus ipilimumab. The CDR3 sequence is CASSQGRETQYF. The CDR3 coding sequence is TGTGCCAGCAGCCAAGGACGAGAGACCCAGTACTTC.